The 18 T cell receptor beta chains reported below all come from one sample, sequenced in a study of neoadjuvant anti-PD-1 for oral cavity cancer. TCRdb's copy holds only in-frame clones and misses some; the assay was immunoSEQ multiplex PCR. The repertoire has around 70,000 clones, roughly 84% of them found once; the top ten carry around 3.2%. Time point in this sample: after neoadjuvant nivolumab, at surgical resection. This sample comprised PBMCs, obtained after nivolumab (anti-PD-1) treatment. The receptor source for this set is a person aged 40 to 85 with oral cavity squamous cell carcinoma.

The chain links TRBV29-1 to TRBJ1-2, with D tentatively TRBD1 (6 bases). Germline V gene data show CDR1 as SQVTM and CDR2 as ANQGSEA. The CDR3 has 13 residues. With 3 bases removed from V and 4 bases from J, the gap between germline ends came to 12 bases. CDR3 loop: CSVEQGLGYGYTF. In DNA, the CDR3 is TGCAGCGTTGAGCAGGGGCTGGGCTATGGCTACACCTTC.

This CDR3 is CASRKNDSYEQYF. The CDR3 coding sequence is TGTGCCAGCAGAAAAAACGACTCCTACGAGCAGTACTTC. The chain is built from TRBV21-1 and TRBJ2-7. TRBV21-1 has pseudogene status. This CDR3 spans 13 amino acids.

The chain has TRBV28 and TRBJ2-7, with 9 bases identical to TRBD2. V lost 3 bases, J lost 0 bases, and 6 bases stayed unmatched. CDR3 length: 16 residues. Germline CDR1 reads MDHEN; CDR2 reads SYDVKM. The CDR3 loop is CASSFSFSGSSYEQYF. The CDR3 DNA reads TGTGCCAGCAGTTTTAGTTTTAGCGGGAGCTCCTACGAGCAGTACTTC. Combining the CDR3 with reference TRBV28 and TRBJ2-7 gives the whole variable domain DVKVTQSSRYLVKRTGEKVFLECVQDMDHENMFWYRQDPGLGLRLIYFSYDVKMKEKGDIPEGYSVSREKKERFSLILESASTNQTSMYLCASSFSFSGSSYEQYFGPGTRLTVT.

This clone was seen a handful of times. The rearrangement links TRBV7-2 to TRBJ1-5, with TRBD1 matching over 9 bases. V gave up 4 bases and J gave up 2 bases; unmatched junction bases: 0. The CDR3 contains 14 residues. Germline-derived CDR1 and CDR2 are SGHTA and FQGNSA. CDR3 nucleotides: TGTGCCAGCAGCTGGACAGGGGGCAATCAGCCCCAGCATTTT. This codes for CASSWTGGNQPQHF.

This chain joins TRBV2 and TRBJ1-4; TRBD1 matches 10 bases. This CDR3 is 16 amino acids long. Unmatched junction bases numbered 5, after V lost 6 bases and J lost 1 base. Germline CDR1 SNHLY, CDR2 FYNNEI. The CDR3 region has the DNA TGTGCCAGCAGGCGGACAGGGGGGGGAACTAATGAAAAACTGTTTTTT. It encodes CASRRTGGGTNEKLFF.

V is TRBV19 and J is TRBJ2-7; 8 bases agree with TRBD1. The CDR3 length is 16 residues. V shed 4 bases and J 2 bases; nucleotides not matched to a gene: 10. Per the germline V gene, CDR1 is LNHDA and CDR2 is SQIVND (reference sequence). CDR3 protein: CASSTAGGFSPYEQYF. In nucleotides, the CDR3 is TGTGCCAGTAGTACGGCAGGGGGCTTTTCCCCCTACGAGCAGTACTTC. Based on the CDR3 plus reference TRBV19 and TRBJ2-7, the full variable domain is DGGITQSPKYLFRKEGQNVTLSCEQNLNHDAMYWYRQDPGQGLRLIYYSQIVNDFQKGDIAEGYSVSREKKESFPLTVTSAQKNPTAFYLCASSTAGGFSPYEQYFGPGTRLTVT.

This chain connects TRBV9 to TRBJ2-5; TRBD2 matches at 7 bases. This CDR3 has 15 amino acids. The V gene's germline CDR1 is SGDLS and CDR2 YYNGEE. The junction had 9 bases not matched to a gene; V was cut back by 3 bases and J by 4 bases. CDR3 sequence reads: CASSGWAGEGETQYF. For the CDR3, the DNA is TGTGCCAGCAGCGGATGGGCGGGAGAGGGAGAGACCCAGTACTTC.

The gene calls are TRBV6-5 and TRBJ1-1; no firm D call. CDR3 length equals 15 residues. In germline, CDR1 is MNHEY, CDR2 SVGAGI. Trimming removed 4 bases from V and 0 bases from J, with 12 bases in between. CDR3 sequence: CASSSSPPLNTEAFF. CDR3 DNA: TGTGCCAGCAGTTCCAGTCCCCCACTGAACACTGAAGCTTTCTTT.

This chain uses TRBV27 with TRBJ2-7; 7 nucleotides line up with TRBD1. V gave up 6 bases and J gave up 2 bases; unmatched junction bases: 7. This CDR3 contains 14 residues. CDR1 and CDR2 (germline): MNHEY, SMNVEV (reference sequence). CDR3: CASSSGGLPYEQYF. The DNA for the CDR3 is TGTGCCAGCAGCTCAGGGGGTTTGCCCTACGAGCAGTACTTC.

This clone was counted only a few times. The chain employs TRBV6-1 and TRBJ2-1, with TRBD2 matching 10 bases. With 6 bases clipped from V and 4 bases from J, the junction kept 6 bases outside the gene matches. The CDR3 is 15 residues long. Germline CDR1 is MNHNS and CDR2 is SASEGT. The CDR3 loop reads CASRSTSGDYNEQFF. Here the CDR3 DNA reads TGTGCCAGCAGAAGTACTAGCGGGGATTACAATGAGCAGTTCTTC.

The chain employs TRBV29-1 and TRBJ2-5, with 9 bases aligning to TRBD1. Germline values: CDR1 SQVTM, CDR2 ANQGSEA. V was pared by 2 bases and J by 5 bases, with 12 bases of the junction left unmatched. The CDR3 is 16 residues long. The DNA of the CDR3 is TGCAGCGTTGAAACCCCCGTGGGACAGGGATACGAGACCCAGTACTTC. Its protein is CSVETPVGQGYETQYF.

The gene calls are TRBV9 and TRBJ2-3, with 9 bases identical to TRBD2. Germline V gene sequence: CDR1 SGDLS, CDR2 YYNGEE. Germline trimming cut 3 bases from V and 5 bases from J; bases unmatched to any gene: 10. CDR3 size: 16 residues. CDR3 sequence reads: CASSEPGLAALDTQYF. CDR3 sequence (DNA): TGTGCCAGCAGCGAACCGGGACTAGCAGCTTTAGATACGCAGTATTTT.

The chain carries TRBV11-2 and TRBJ1-5; D is perhaps TRBD1 (6 bases). The CDR3 has 14 amino acids. V lost 4 bases and J 4 bases, leaving 11 bases between the germline ends. CDR1 and CDR2 from the germline V gene are SGHAT and FQNNGV. CDR3: CASSSTTGNQPQHF. Here the CDR3 DNA reads TGTGCCAGCAGCTCCACAACAGGGAATCAGCCCCAGCATTTT.

The chain couples TRBV11-1 to TRBJ2-7, with D unclear. CDR1 is SGHAT and CDR2 is FQDESV in the germline V gene (reference sequence). V shed 2 bases and J shed 2 bases, with 10 bases lying between them. The CDR3 totals 14 residues. In DNA form, the CDR3 reads TGTGCCAGCAGCTTAATGGGTCTGGCCTACGAGCAGTACTTC. Translation gives CASSLMGLAYEQYF.

The chain has TRBV2 and TRBJ2-1, with TRBD2 identical over 9 bases. This CDR3 is 16 amino acids long. Germline values: CDR1 SNHLY, CDR2 FYNNEI. V shed 4 bases and J 6 bases; nucleotides not matched to a gene: 10. CDR3 in amino acids: CASSVFGLAGTNEQFF. The CDR3 coding sequence is TGTGCCAGCAGTGTATTTGGGCTAGCGGGAACCAATGAGCAGTTCTTC.

With regard to this clone: Sequence at one end of the junction differs from germline and may be a read error. V and J are TRBV27 and TRBJ1-5; D gene ambiguous. Germline CDR1 reads MNHEY; CDR2 reads SMNVEV (reference sequence). The CDR3 extends over 13 amino acids. The CDR3 here is CASSLVMGQTQHF. The CDR3 nucleotides are TGTGCCAGCAGTTTAGTGATGGGTCAGACCCAGCATTTT.

The chain recombines TRBV19 with TRBJ1-1, with unresolved D. CDR1 LNHDA and CDR2 SQIVND come from the germline V gene (reference sequence). The CDR3 is 15 amino acids. Trimming took off 0 bases at V and 0 bases at J, with 8 bases between the two ends. The CDR3 DNA reads as TGTGCCAGTAGTATAGAGAAGCTTATGAACACTGAAGCTTTCTTT. It is translated as CASSIEKLMNTEAFF.

CDR3 in amino acids: CASSPGTGKYF. The CDR3, as DNA: TGTGCCAGCAGTCCCGGGACAGGGAAGTACTTC. The chain links TRBV28 to TRBJ2-7, with 9 bases matching TRBD1. The CDR3 is made up of 11 amino acids. V shed 5 bases, J shed 11 bases, and the junction held 4 bases outside the gene matches. Germline-derived CDR1 and CDR2 are MDHEN and SYDVKM.